The present TCR beta chain was sequenced within a study of blood T cell repertoires in COVID-19. TCRdb's table, derived via immunoSEQ multiplex PCR, lists solely in-frame clones and lacks some. Among a few hundred thousand clones listed, 85% to 90% were seen once. Germline lookup yields CDR1 SGHKS and CDR2 YYEKEE (reference sequence). CDR3 length: 14 residues. V shed 5 bases and J shed 0 bases, with 11 bases lying between them. Sequencing was performed on PBMCs or T cells enriched from blood (not recorded which). This receptor was identified in a young woman who had recovered from COVID-19. V gene TRBV5-5 combines with J gene TRBJ2-5, with a tentative D call TRBD1 (6 bases). The CDR3 DNA sequence: TGTGCCAGCAGTAGCTACAGGGACCAAGAGACCCAGTACTTC. It encodes CASSSYRDQETQYF.